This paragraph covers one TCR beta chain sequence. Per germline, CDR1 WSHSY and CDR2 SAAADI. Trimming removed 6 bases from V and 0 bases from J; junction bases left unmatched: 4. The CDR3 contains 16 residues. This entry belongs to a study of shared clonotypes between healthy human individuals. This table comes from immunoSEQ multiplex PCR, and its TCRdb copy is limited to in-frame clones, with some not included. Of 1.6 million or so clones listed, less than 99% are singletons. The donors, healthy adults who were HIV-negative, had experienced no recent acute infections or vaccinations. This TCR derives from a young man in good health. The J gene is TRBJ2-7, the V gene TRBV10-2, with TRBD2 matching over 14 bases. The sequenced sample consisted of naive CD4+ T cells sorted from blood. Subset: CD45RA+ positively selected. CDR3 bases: TGCGCCAGCAGCTTGGGACTAGCGGGAGCCTCCTACGAGCAGTACTTC. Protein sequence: CASSLGLAGASYEQYF.